These 20 T cell receptor beta chains were all obtained from the same sample, sequenced in a study of T cell responses to AZD1222 COVID-19 vaccine. Sequencing was performed with immunoSEQ multiplex PCR; in TCRdb, only in-frame clones are kept and a portion is missing. The table lists some 120,000 clones, 88% of them singletons, with around 20% in the top ten. Specimen: peripheral blood, collected on day 0 of MenACWY control vaccination. These receptors originate from an adult in good health.

This chain uses TRBV18 with TRBJ2-3; a weak D match, TRBD2 (5 bases). The CDR3 spans 16 residues. Germline V CDR1 and CDR2: KGHSH, LQKENI. V was clipped by 3 bases and J by 0 bases, with 13 bases between them. As DNA, the CDR3 is TGTGCCAGCTCACCTCTGAGCGGATCTAGCACAGATACGCAGTATTTT. Translation: CASSPLSGSSTDTQYF.

The sample holds one count of this clone. V gene TRBV10-3 combines with J gene TRBJ2-7; D remains unclear. The CDR3 is 11 residues long. V gave up 8 bases and J gave up 2 bases, with 7 bases separating them. CDR1 and CDR2 (germline): ENHRY, SYGVKD. The CDR3 DNA follows: TGTGCCATCTCCGATCCCTACGAGCAGTACTTC. Protein: CAISDPYEQYF.

This clone was counted a single time. This sequence joins TRBV30 and TRBJ1-3; D unclear. CDR3 length: 11 amino acids. The germline V and J ends were trimmed by 5 bases and 4 bases, with 6 bases remaining between them. Germline-derived CDR1 and CDR2 are GTSNPN and SVGIG (reference sequence). Here the CDR3 DNA reads TGTGCCTGGGTGTTCGGAAACACCATATATTTT. Amino acids: CAWVFGNTIYF. The variable domain in full, completed from reference TRBV30 and TRBJ1-3, reads SQTIHQWPATLVQPVGSPLSLECTVEGTSNPNLYWYRQAAGRGLQLLFYSVGIGQISSEVPQNLSASRPQDRQFILSSKKLLLSDSGFYLCAWVFGNTIYFGEGSWLTVV.

The chain recombines TRBV11-2 with TRBJ2-5; D is unresolved. The CDR3 length is 17 residues. The germline V gene encodes CDR1 SGHAT and CDR2 FQNNGV. V was cut by 5 bases and J by 5 bases, with 24 bases left in between. The CDR3 DNA sequence: TGTGCCAGCAGCCCACCGCCAGTGCGTTCGGGTGCTGAGACCCAGTACTTC. Residues: CASSPPPVRSGAETQYF.

V gene TRBV9 combines with J gene TRBJ1-1, with D perhaps matching TRBD1 (6 bases). CDR1 is SGDLS and CDR2 is YYNGEE in the germline V gene. CDR3 length: 15 residues. The germline V and J ends were trimmed by 0 bases and 1 base, with 10 bases remaining between them. CDR3 sequence (DNA): TGTGCCAGCAGCGTAGCGGGCAGGGGGAACACTGAAGCTTTCTTT. As protein: CASSVAGRGNTEAFF.

This clone was picked up a small number of times. J is TRBJ2-7 and V is TRBV4-1, with D possibly being TRBD2 (6 bases). Trimming took off 1 base at V and 3 bases at J, with 22 bases between the two ends. Germline V gene sequence: CDR1 MGHRA, CDR2 YSYEKL. The CDR3 sequence is 18 residues long. CDR3 DNA sequence: TGCGCCAGCAGCCAAGGTGGGAATCCCCGGGACTTTTACTACGAGCAGTACTTC. Its translation is CASSQGGNPRDFYYEQYF.

The chain is built from TRBV10-3 and TRBJ2-7; D is perhaps TRBD2 (5 bases). CDR1 and CDR2 (germline): ENHRY, SYGVKD. The CDR3 runs 13 residues. Trimming stripped 4 bases from V and 4 bases from J, with 11 bases between. The CDR3 DNA reads as TGTGCCATCAGTGTACTAACGGGGTACGAGCAGTACTTC. Amino acids: CAISVLTGYEQYF.

The rearrangement uses TRBV27 and TRBJ2-1; weak D call: TRBD1 (6 bases). Germline assignment: CDR1 MNHEY and CDR2 SMNVEV (reference sequence). The CDR3 is 14 residues long. V dropped 6 bases and J dropped 10 bases, with 19 bases sitting between them. The CDR3 nucleotides are TGTGCCAGCAGACGAACAGGGCTAAGACCGGAGCAGTTCTTC. Protein product: CASRRTGLRPEQFF.

The V and J genes are TRBV18 and TRBJ2-1; D may correspond to TRBD1 or TRBD2 (8 bases each). CDR1 is KGHSH and CDR2 is LQKENI in the germline V gene. V was trimmed by 3 bases and J by 4 bases, leaving 25 bases between them. This CDR3 region has 19 residues. The CDR3 coding sequence is TGTGCCAGCTCACCTCGGCAGGGGGCAGGCGGGAGGCTTTACAATGAGCAGTTCTTC. It translates to CASSPRQGAGGRLYNEQFF.

The chain recombines TRBV19 with TRBJ1-5; possible D gene TRBD1, 5 bases. V was pared by 10 bases and J by 6 bases, with 16 bases between. The CDR3 has 13 amino acids. Per the germline V gene, CDR1 is LNHDA and CDR2 is SQIVND (reference sequence). CDR3 sequence: CATSGGLGQPQHF. CDR3 nucleotide sequence: TGTGCCACCTCGGGGGGGTTGGGTCAGCCCCAGCATTTT.

The rearrangement links TRBV19 to TRBJ1-1, with D maybe TRBD1 (5 bases). Germline CDR1 is LNHDA and CDR2 is SQIVND (reference sequence). The CDR3 is made up of 14 amino acids. The CDR3 reads CAASYGAGDTEAFF. CDR3 nucleotide sequence: TGTGCAGCGTCCTACGGGGCCGGGGACACTGAAGCTTTCTTT. Together with reference TRBV19 and TRBJ1-1, the CDR3 gives the full variable domain: DGGITQSPKYLFRKEGQNVTLSCEQNLNHDAMYWYRQDPGQGLRLIYYSQIVNDFQKGDIAEGYSVSREKKESFPLTVTSAQKNPTAFYLCAASYGAGDTEAFFGQGTRLTVV.

This chain links TRBV27 with TRBJ1-1; no clear D gene. Per germline, CDR1 MNHEY and CDR2 SMNVEV (reference sequence). The V gene lost 3 bases and the J gene lost 4 bases, with 15 bases spanning the gap. CDR3 length: 15 residues. The CDR3 coding sequence is TGTGCCAGCAGTTTGTTTTTGGGGAGGGTCACTGAAGCTTTCTTT. Translating gives CASSLFLGRVTEAFF.

There are a few counts of this clone. The chain uses TRBV6-5 and TRBJ1-5; perhaps TRBD1 as D (6 bases). Trimming removed 5 bases at V and 9 bases at J, with 20 bases between. The germline V gene has CDR1 MNHEY and CDR2 SVGAGI. This CDR3 has 15 residues. CDR3 residues: CASSTRDTTLRPQHF. CDR3 bases: TGTGCCAGCAGTACCCGGGACACTACCTTACGGCCCCAGCATTTT.

This clone was counted a single time. This chain links TRBV5-1 with TRBJ1-1; possible D gene TRBD1, 5 bases. Germline V gene data show CDR1 as SGHRS and CDR2 as YFSETQ. The CDR3 contains 14 residues. Trimming stripped 0 bases from V and 5 bases from J, with 11 bases between. The CDR3 region is CASSLVGRGTEAFF. CDR3 in DNA: TGCGCCAGCAGCTTGGTCGGGAGGGGAACTGAAGCTTTCTTT.

This chain uses TRBV5-4 with TRBJ2-1; 12 bases align to TRBD2. Trimming took 3 bases from V and 0 from J; bases not matched to a gene: 7. In germline, CDR1 is SGHNT, CDR2 YYREEE (reference sequence). CDR3 length: 18 amino acids. CDR3 loop: CASSSGLAGLGSYNEQFF. DNA of the CDR3: TGTGCCAGCAGCTCGGGACTAGCGGGCCTCGGCTCCTACAATGAGCAGTTCTTC.

The gene calls are TRBV9 and TRBJ1-1, with D perhaps matching TRBD1 (6 bases). The CDR3 is 13 amino acids. V was pared by 4 bases and J by 8 bases, with 15 bases between. CDR1 is SGDLS, CDR2 YYNGEE, per germline. CDR3 nucleotides: TGTGCCAGCAGCCCCAGAGGGGGTGGCGAAGCTTTCTTT. It codes for CASSPRGGGEAFF.

This sequence joins TRBV5-4 and TRBJ2-5; no definite D call. The CDR3 consists of 13 residues. Germline V gene data show CDR1 as SGHNT and CDR2 as YYREEE (reference sequence). With 1 base removed from V and 5 bases from J, the gap between germline ends came to 9 bases. As DNA, the CDR3 is TGTGCCAGCAGCTTGCTCCCAGCGGAGACCCAGTACTTC. Protein: CASSLLPAETQYF.

The chain employs TRBV7-9 and TRBJ1-1; D not certain. The V end lost 3 bases, the J end lost 7 bases, and 9 bases lay between the germline ends. This CDR3 is 12 amino acids long. In germline, CDR1 is SEHNR, CDR2 FQNEAQ (reference sequence). CDR3 DNA: TGTGCCAGCAGCTTTCTACGGAGTGAAGCTTTCTTT. Encoded protein: CASSFLRSEAFF. The variable domain in full, completed from reference TRBV7-9 and TRBJ1-1, reads DTGVSQNPRHKITKRGQNVTFRCDPISEHNRLYWYRQTLGQGPEFLTYFQNEAQLEKSRLLSDRFSAERPKGSFSTLEIQRTEQGDSAMYLCASSFLRSEAFFGQGTRLTVV.

The chain carries TRBV30 and TRBJ1-1; 12 nucleotides agree with TRBD1. The CDR3 contains 16 residues. V was pared by 2 bases and J by 5 bases, with 9 bases of the junction left unmatched. CDR1 GTSNPN and CDR2 SVGIG come from the germline V gene (reference sequence). The CDR3 sequence: CAWSWGQGARRTEAFF. As DNA, the CDR3 is TGTGCCTGGAGTTGGGGACAGGGGGCCCGTAGGACTGAAGCTTTCTTT.

V and J are TRBV30 and TRBJ2-7; no firm D call. V was shortened by 5 bases and J by 0 bases, with 14 bases between the two germline ends. CDR3 length equals 14 residues. Germline values: CDR1 GTSNPN, CDR2 SVGIG (reference sequence). The CDR3 loop is CAWQSDGYSYEQYF. The DNA for the CDR3 is TGTGCCTGGCAGTCCGACGGATACTCCTACGAGCAGTACTTC.